This passage covers 5 T cell receptor beta chains from one sample sequenced in a study of PD-1 blockade in classical Hodgkin lymphoma. Time point denoted: cycle 4 day 1 (C4D1), after five to seven weeks of nivolumab. Every patient had relapsed following autologous stem cell transplantation, and cohorts differed in brentuximab vedotin exposure. Thawed PBMCs underwent magnetic negative selection to obtain purified CD8+ T cells. Measured with immunoSEQ multiplex PCR; TCRdb has only the in-frame clones, and not every one. The sample includes 3,500 or so clones, 70% to 90% of them seen just once. Sequenced here: CD8+ T cells from blood, sampled before the fourth cycle of nivolumab. The origin of the receptors is a human donor with classical Hodgkin lymphoma.

This clone was counted a single time. The V call is TRBV6-6, the J call TRBJ2-7; D unclear. In germline, CDR1 is MNHNY, CDR2 SVGAGI (reference sequence). Trimming took 0 bases from V and 3 from J, leaving 6 bases between them. The CDR3 contains 13 residues. CDR3 in amino acids: CASSYSEFYEQYF. The CDR3 DNA follows: TGTGCCAGCAGTTACTCGGAGTTCTACGAGCAGTACTTC.

This chain uses TRBV5-6 with TRBJ2-1, with a weak D call TRBD2 (5 bases). Between the trimmed V and J ends, which lost 3 bases and 9 bases, there was a span of 10 bases. Germline V CDR1 and CDR2: SGHDT, YYEEEE. This CDR3 is 12 amino acids long. This CDR3 reads CASSSRRFEQFF. The CDR3 nucleotides read TGTGCCAGCAGCTCGCGGAGGTTTGAGCAGTTCTTC.

This sequence joins TRBV19 and TRBJ2-2; D may be TRBD1 (6 bases). This CDR3 contains 18 residues. The germline V and J ends were trimmed by 0 bases and 1 base, with 15 bases remaining between them. CDR1 is LNHDA, CDR2 SQIVND, per germline (reference sequence). CDR3 DNA: TGTGCCAGTAGTATAGATTCAGGGGTCCTCTTGAACACCGGGGAGCTGTTTTTT. This encodes CASSIDSGVLLNTGELFF.

The chain combines TRBV10-3 with TRBJ1-1, with TRBD1 as a possible D gene (5 bases). Per the germline V gene, CDR1 is ENHRY and CDR2 is SYGVKD. The CDR3 runs to 15 residues. The V and J ends lost 3 bases and 0 bases respectively, with 11 bases between them. The CDR3 region has the DNA TGTGCCATCAGTGACCCGGGGCAGTTGAACACTGAAGCTTTCTTT. This gives the protein CAISDPGQLNTEAFF.

Sample share makes this clone hyperexpanded (1% or more). The rearrangement joins TRBV7-9 to TRBJ1-2, with a weak D call TRBD1 (6 bases). This CDR3 region has 14 residues. Germline lookup yields CDR1 SEHNR and CDR2 FQNEAQ (reference sequence). V lost 0 bases, J lost 7 bases, and 12 bases lay in between. This CDR3 is CASSLAFTGFGYTF. The CDR3 DNA reads as TGTGCCAGCAGCTTAGCGTTTACAGGGTTTGGCTACACCTTC.